This T cell receptor (beta chain) originates from a study of blood T cells in healthy people across ages. Looked up from germline, CDR1 is KGHDR and CDR2 is SFDVKD. CDR3 size: 12 residues. V lost 8 bases, J lost 0 bases, and 4 bases lay in between. With a J-beta primer mix and a sample-barcoded 5' primer, a second PCR ran about 7 to 12 cycles. TCRdb analysed the 5' RACE reads with MiXCR anew, one entry per CDR3 protein. The sample has about 1,600,000 distinct CDR3 sequences; 40% to 50% are singletons. The sample was blood. This TCR was sampled from a woman between 18 and 30 years old in good health. The rearrangement links TRBV24-1 to TRBJ1-5; D gene unclear. As DNA, the CDR3 is TGTGCCACCACAACTAGCAATCAGCCCCAGCATTTT. This gives the protein CATTTSNQPQHF.